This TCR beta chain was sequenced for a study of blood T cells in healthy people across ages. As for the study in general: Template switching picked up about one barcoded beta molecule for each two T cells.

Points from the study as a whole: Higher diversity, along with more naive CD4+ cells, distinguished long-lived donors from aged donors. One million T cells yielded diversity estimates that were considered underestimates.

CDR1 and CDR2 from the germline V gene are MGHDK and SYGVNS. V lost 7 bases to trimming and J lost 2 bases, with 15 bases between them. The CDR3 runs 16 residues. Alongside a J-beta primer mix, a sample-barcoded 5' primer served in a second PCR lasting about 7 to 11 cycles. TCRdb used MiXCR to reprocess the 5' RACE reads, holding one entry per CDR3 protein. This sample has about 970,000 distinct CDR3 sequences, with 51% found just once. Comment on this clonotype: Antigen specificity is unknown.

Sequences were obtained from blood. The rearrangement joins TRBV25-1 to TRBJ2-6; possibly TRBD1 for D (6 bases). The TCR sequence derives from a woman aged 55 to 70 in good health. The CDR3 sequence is CASMPGAGTGANVLTF. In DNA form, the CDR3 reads TGTGCCAGCATGCCAGGGGCGGGCACTGGGGCCAACGTCCTGACTTTC.